A single sample gave rise to the 14 T cell receptor beta chains below, sequenced in a study of blood T cell repertoires in COVID-19. Some clones are missing from TCRdb's copy, which holds only in-frame ones; the method was immunoSEQ multiplex PCR. The data contain about 270,000 clones, around nine tenths of them singletons. The source material was peripheral blood. The receptors originated from a man aged 35 to 55 with active or convalescent COVID-19.

This clone was observed a few times. The V gene is TRBV21-1, the J gene TRBJ1-4; the D call in the table, TRBD1, was not verified against the DNA. TRBV21-1 is a pseudogene. CDR3 size: 17 residues. CDR3: CASSTPGQQGEREKLFF. CDR3 in DNA: TGTGCCAGCAGCACCCCCGGACAGCAGGGGGAGCGGGAAAAACTGTTTTTT.

The rearrangement joins TRBV19 to TRBJ1-2; D remains ambiguous. Trimming removed 7 bases from V and 8 bases from J, with 14 bases in between. Germline CDR1 LNHDA, CDR2 SQIVND (reference sequence). This CDR3 region has 12 residues. CDR3 protein: CASNSGSRGYTF. In DNA, the CDR3 is TGTGCCAGTAATTCCGGGAGTAGAGGCTACACCTTC. The full variable domain, with the rest looked up from reference TRBV19 and TRBJ1-2, is DGGITQSPKYLFRKEGQNVTLSCEQNLNHDAMYWYRQDPGQGLRLIYYSQIVNDFQKGDIAEGYSVSREKKESFPLTVTSAQKNPTAFYLCASNSGSRGYTFGSGTRLTVV.

This sequence joins TRBV2 and TRBJ2-4; 7 positions match TRBD1. The CDR3 covers 16 residues. The V gene end was trimmed by 5 bases and the J gene end by 1 base; junction bases not matched to a gene: 8. CDR1 is SNHLY, CDR2 FYNNEI, per germline. The CDR3 DNA follows: TGTGCCAGCAGTCGACCTAGGGGGCTGGCCAAAAACATTCAGTACTTC. Protein product: CASSRPRGLAKNIQYF.

The V gene is TRBV5-4, the J gene TRBJ1-1, with D possibly TRBD1 on 5 matching bases. Per the germline V gene, CDR1 is SGHNT and CDR2 is YYREEE (reference sequence). With 4 bases removed from V and 0 bases from J, the gap between germline ends came to 13 bases. The CDR3 runs 15 residues. DNA of the CDR3: TGTGCCAGCAGCCCGGGACTTATGATGAACACTGAAGCTTTCTTT. Its translation: CASSPGLMMNTEAFF.

This sequence joins TRBV27 and TRBJ1-5; the D gene is possibly TRBD1 (5 bases). Germline V gene lookup returns CDR1 MNHEY and CDR2 SMNVEV (reference sequence). The V end lost 11 bases, the J end lost 1 base, and 21 bases lay between the germline ends. The CDR3 extends over 16 amino acids. Here the CDR3 reads CAFLQGAPMSNQPQHF. CDR3 nucleotide sequence: TGTGCCTTCCTTCAAGGGGCTCCTATGAGCAATCAGCCCCAGCATTTT.

The chain uses TRBV30 and TRBJ1-6; 8 bases are a match to TRBD1. The CDR3 is made up of 13 amino acids. Losses at the gene ends were 2 bases for V and 11 bases for J; bases not matched to a gene: 5. The germline V gene encodes CDR1 GTSNPN and CDR2 SVGIG (reference sequence). Here the CDR3 DNA reads TGTGCCTGGAGTCTCCGACAGGGGACACCCCTCCACTTT. Translation gives CAWSLRQGTPLHF.

This clone occurred once. The chain has TRBV7-9 and TRBJ2-7; D is ambiguous. With 5 bases removed from V and 3 bases from J, the gap between germline ends came to 14 bases. In germline, CDR1 is SEHNR, CDR2 FQNEAQ (reference sequence). The CDR3 sequence is 14 residues long. For the CDR3, the DNA is TGTGCCAGCAGCGATTCTAACCCTGACTACGAGCAGTACTTC. This encodes CASSDSNPDYEQYF.

This clone is a singleton in its sample. The rearrangement uses TRBV19 and TRBJ2-1; D uncertain. The CDR3 is 12 residues long. The ends were cut back, 3 bases at V and 6 bases at J, with 6 bases in the middle. CDR1 is LNHDA, CDR2 SQIVND, per germline (reference sequence). In DNA, the CDR3 is TGTGCCAGTAGTATCGTAGCCAATGAGCAGTTCTTC. It specifies CASSIVANEQFF.

V usage is TRBV13 and J usage is TRBJ2-3; D is perhaps TRBD1 (6 bases). This CDR3 contains 15 residues. Germline values: CDR1 PRHDT, CDR2 FYEKMQ (reference sequence). The V and J ends lost 5 bases and 6 bases respectively, with 18 bases between them. CDR3 nucleotides: TGTGCCAGCAGCCTCCCGGACAGTGACCCGGATACGCAGTATTTT. It yields the protein CASSLPDSDPDTQYF.

CDR3 coding DNA: TGCGCCAGCAGCCTGACAGGGGGCGCTTCCTACAATGAGCAGTTCTTC. Translated, it gives CASSLTGGASYNEQFF. The chain joins TRBV5-1 to TRBJ2-1; 10 positions agree with TRBD1. V lost 4 bases and J lost 1; bases outside the gene matches: 5. Germline lookup yields CDR1 SGHRS and CDR2 YFSETQ. The CDR3 totals 16 residues.

This clone came up once. The V call is TRBV24-1, the J call TRBJ2-3, with D possibly TRBD1 on 5 matching bases. The germline CDR1 and CDR2 sequences are KGHDR and SFDVKD. V was pared by 0 bases and J by 6 bases, with 9 bases between. The CDR3 consists of 14 residues. As DNA, the CDR3 is TGTGCCACCAGTGATTTGGGGGCGGCGGATACGCAGTATTTT. It yields the protein CATSDLGAADTQYF.

The rearrangement links TRBV5-1 to TRBJ2-2; D might be TRBD2 (7 bases). This CDR3 is 18 amino acids long. Between the trimmed V and J ends, which lost 3 bases and 4 bases, there was a span of 22 bases. Germline loops: CDR1 SGHRS, CDR2 YFSETQ. DNA for the CDR3: TGCGCCAGCAGCTCCCCCCCACGGGGGGCACTGGCCACCGGGGAGCTGTTTTTT. Its protein product is CASSSPPRGALATGELFF. Looking up the rest from reference TRBV5-1 and TRBJ2-2 gives the full variable domain: KAGVTQTPRYLIKTRGQQVTLSCSPISGHRSVSWYQQTPGQGLQFLFEYFSETQRNKGNFPGRFSGRQFSNSRSEMNVSTLELGDSALYLCASSSPPRGALATGELFFGEGSRLTVL.

This clone appeared once. The chain has TRBV5-4 and TRBJ1-2; D uncertain. The CDR3 length is 15 residues. V shed 2 bases and J shed 2 bases, with 13 bases lying between them. Per germline, CDR1 SGHNT and CDR2 YYREEE (reference sequence). CDR3 nucleotide sequence: TGTGCCAGCAGCTTCTTGGAGGGCGGCAACTATGGCTACACCTTC. This encodes CASSFLEGGNYGYTF.

The chain is built from TRBV29-1 and TRBJ2-5, with 10 bases matching TRBD2. The CDR3 loop spans 16 amino acids. The V gene's germline CDR1 is SQVTM and CDR2 ANQGSEA. The J segment lost 4 bases and the V segment lost 2 bases, leaving 10 bases of the junction unmatched. CDR3 sequence (DNA): TGCAGCGTTGAATTCTCCGGGACTAGCGTCACAGAGACCCAGTACTTC. This translates into CSVEFSGTSVTETQYF.